The present T cell receptor (beta chain) was sequenced within a study of shared clonotypes between healthy human individuals. Study results and caveats: Among non-shared clonotypes, generation probabilities were lower than among those shared by all four donors. Sampling was confined to blood; repertoires within tissues likely differ.

Concerning this clone itself: Its antigen is unidentified.

CDR1 SGHNT and CDR2 YYREEE come from the germline V gene (reference sequence). V dropped 4 bases and J dropped 1 base, with 8 bases sitting between them. The CDR3 length is 13 residues. Repertoires were generated with immunoSEQ multiplex PCR, while TCRdb's copy carries only in-frame clones and drops some. The data contain millions of clones, 95% of them singletons. This sequence joins TRBV5-4 and TRBJ2-5; D not resolved. This TCR came from a man between 18 and 29 years old in good health. The sample consisted of naive CD4+ T cells sorted from blood. The sample's subset: CD45RA+ positively selected. The CDR3 sequence is CASSHAVQETQYF. CDR3 sequence (DNA): TGTGCCAGCAGCCATGCCGTCCAAGAGACCCAGTACTTC.